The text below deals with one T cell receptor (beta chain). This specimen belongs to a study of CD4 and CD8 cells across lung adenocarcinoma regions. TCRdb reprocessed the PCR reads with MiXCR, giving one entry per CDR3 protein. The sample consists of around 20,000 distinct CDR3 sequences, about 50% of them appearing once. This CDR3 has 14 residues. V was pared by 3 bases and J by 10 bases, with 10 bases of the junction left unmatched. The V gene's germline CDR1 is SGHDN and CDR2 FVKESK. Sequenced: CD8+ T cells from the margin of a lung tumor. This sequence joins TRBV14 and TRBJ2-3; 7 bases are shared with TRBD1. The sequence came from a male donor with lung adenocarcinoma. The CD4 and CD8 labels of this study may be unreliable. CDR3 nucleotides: TGTGCCAGCAGCCAGGCTGTGAGAACAGGGGCGCAGTATTTT. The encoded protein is CASSQAVRTGAQYF. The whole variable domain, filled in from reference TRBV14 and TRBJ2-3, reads EAGVTQFPSHSVIEKGQTVTLRCDPISGHDNLYWYRRVMGKEIKFLLHFVKESKQDESGMPNNRFLAERTGGTYSTLKVQPAELEDSGVYFCASSQAVRTGAQYFGPGTRLTVL.